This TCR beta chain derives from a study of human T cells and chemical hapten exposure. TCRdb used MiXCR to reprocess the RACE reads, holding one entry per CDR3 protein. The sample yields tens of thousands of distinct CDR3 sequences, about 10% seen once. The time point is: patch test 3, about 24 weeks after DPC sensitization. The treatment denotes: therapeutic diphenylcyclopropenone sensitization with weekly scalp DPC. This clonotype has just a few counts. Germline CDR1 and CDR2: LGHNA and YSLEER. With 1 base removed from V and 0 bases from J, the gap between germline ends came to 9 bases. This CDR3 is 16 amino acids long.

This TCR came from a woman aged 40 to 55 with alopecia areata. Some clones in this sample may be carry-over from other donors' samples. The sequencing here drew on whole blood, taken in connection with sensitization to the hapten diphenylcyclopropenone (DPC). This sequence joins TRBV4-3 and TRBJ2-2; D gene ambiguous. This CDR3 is CASSQATAPNTGELFF. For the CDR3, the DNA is TGCGCCAGCAGCCAAGCGACGGCCCCGAACACCGGGGAGCTGTTTTTT.